The next 27 T cell receptor beta chains were all read from a single sample in a study of molecular identifiers for immune sequencing clone quantification (dated 2018 in TCRdb). Libraries came from PCR. The reads were generated on a NextSeq 500. TCRdb trimmed the raw reads at Q25, called clones with MiXCR and kept productive beta chains. Records with the same CDR3 protein are collapsed into one entry carrying the most frequent genes and DNA. This sample gives around 460,000 distinct CDR3 sequences in total; under 30% of them show up just once. The ten most abundant clones make up under 0.8% of the sample. The sample taken for sequencing was naive CD8+ T cells from blood, with Jurkat cell RNA spiked in. In the paper's terms, the cell subset or site label means: FACS-sorted CD8+CD4-CCR7+CD45RA+ naive T cells. The receptor set was obtained from a human donor in good health. Some libraries in this study had Jurkat cell RNA spiked in.

This clonotype has more than one count but fewer than ten. The rearrangement joins TRBV6-1 to TRBJ1-1; D gene unclear. The CDR3 runs 13 residues. Trimming took off 6 bases at V and 2 bases at J, with 10 bases between the two ends. Germline V gene sequence: CDR1 MNHNS, CDR2 SASEGT. CDR3: CASSNPSNTEAFF. CDR3 sequence (DNA): TGTGCCAGCAGCAACCCCAGCAACACTGAAGCTTTCTTT.

This clonotype has ten or more counts. The gene calls are TRBV28 and TRBJ2-7, with 8 positions matching TRBD1. The CDR3 has 16 residues. Germline lookup yields CDR1 MDHEN and CDR2 SYDVKM. V trimming: 3 bases; J trimming: 9 bases; junction bases outside the gene matches: 16. In DNA, the CDR3 is TGTGCCAGCAGTTTCGGGACAGGAGCGTCAATACGAGGGCAGTACTTC. Translating it yields CASSFGTGASIRGQYF.

The J gene is TRBJ2-7, the V gene TRBV13; 7 bases fit TRBD1. CDR3 length equals 14 residues. After removal of 4 bases from V and 4 bases from J, the junction contained 7 bases not matched to a gene. CDR1 and CDR2 from the germline V gene are PRHDT and FYEKMQ (reference sequence). CDR3 sequence: CASSSQGSKYEQYF. The CDR3 nucleotides are TGTGCCAGCAGCTCACAGGGGAGTAAGTACGAGCAGTACTTC.

The sample holds a few counts of this clonotype. This chain connects TRBV9 to TRBJ2-2; D possibly corresponds to TRBD1 (5 bases). The germline V and J ends were trimmed by 0 bases and 0 bases, with 9 bases remaining between them. This CDR3 is built from 16 residues. Germline-derived CDR1 and CDR2 are SGDLS and YYNGEE. CDR3 sequence reads: CASSVAQGSNTGELFF. As DNA, the CDR3 is TGTGCCAGCAGCGTAGCCCAGGGATCGAACACCGGGGAGCTGTTTTTT. The whole variable domain, filled in from reference TRBV9 and TRBJ2-2, reads DSGVTQTPKHLITATGQRVTLRCSPRSGDLSVYWYQQSLDQGLQFLIQYYNGEERAKGNILERFSAQQFPDLHSELNLSSLELGDSALYFCASSVAQGSNTGELFFGEGSRLTVL.

The chain employs TRBV6-5 and TRBJ2-3, with unresolved D. The germline CDR1 and CDR2 sequences are MNHEY and SVGAGI. The length of the CDR3 is 12 residues. V lost 2 bases, J lost 4 bases, and 4 bases lay in between. Here the CDR3 reads CASSYMSDTQYF. The DNA of the CDR3 is TGTGCCAGCAGTTACATGTCAGATACGCAGTATTTT.

V is TRBV7-9 and J is TRBJ2-1; TRBD2 matches 7 bases. The CDR3 loop spans 15 amino acids. Per germline, CDR1 SEHNR and CDR2 FQNEAQ (reference sequence). The V gene end was trimmed by 5 bases and the J gene end by 2 bases; junction bases not matched to a gene: 6. The CDR3 sequence: CASSPEAGPYNEQFF. The DNA of the CDR3 is TGTGCCAGCAGCCCGGAAGCGGGGCCCTACAATGAGCAGTTCTTC.

Turning to this clonotype: One junction end does not reproduce the germline sequence, and a read error may be involved. The chain carries TRBV12-3 or TRBV12-4 and TRBJ2-3; 7 nucleotides line up with TRBD2. CDR3 length: 15 amino acids. The CDR3 DNA reads TGTGCCATCAGTTTATCGGGGGGAAGCACAGATACGCAGTATTTT. Translating gives CAISLSGGSTDTQYF.

The chain employs TRBV12-3 or TRBV12-4 and TRBJ2-5; D may correspond to TRBD1 or TRBD2 (6 bases each). V shed 2 bases and J shed 1 base, with 14 bases lying between them. This CDR3 is built from 16 residues. The CDR3 sequence: CASSLLQGRPQETQYF. As DNA, the CDR3 is TGTGCCAGCAGTTTACTCCAGGGGAGGCCCCAAGAGACCCAGTACTTC.

This clonotype was seen many times. The chain is built from TRBV5-1 and TRBJ2-5; 9 positions match TRBD1. Trimming at V came to 2 bases and at J to 5 bases, leaving 4 bases not matched to a gene. There are 14 residues in the CDR3. In germline, CDR1 is SGHRS, CDR2 YFSETQ. The CDR3 spells CASSLTGGVETQYF. CDR3 sequence (DNA): TGCGCCAGCAGCTTAACAGGGGGCGTGGAGACCCAGTACTTC.

This clonotype turned up a few times. This chain links TRBV7-6 with TRBJ2-7; a possible D gene is TRBD1 (5 bases). The germline CDR1 and CDR2 sequences are SGHVS and FNYEAQ. There are 14 residues in the CDR3. Between the trimmed V and J ends, which lost 5 bases and 3 bases, there was a span of 14 bases. The CDR3, as DNA: TGTGCCAGCAGCCCCCAGGGCACCGACTACGAGCAGTACTTC. This gives the protein CASSPQGTDYEQYF.

About this clonotype itself: A much larger clone lies one base from this, so it may be a read error. The V and J genes are TRBV4-3 and TRBJ2-3, with TRBD2 as a possible D gene (6 bases). Germline V lookup: CDR1 LGHNA, CDR2 YSLEER. The CDR3 has 17 residues. CDR3 nucleotide sequence: TGCGTCAGCAGCCAAGACCGGCGGGGAGCTAGCACAGATACGCAGTATTTT. Translated, it gives CVSSQDRRGASTDTQYF.

The sample holds many counts of this clonotype. The V gene is TRBV29-1, the J gene TRBJ2-2; tentative D call: TRBD2 (6 bases). Deletions cut 4 bases from V and 5 bases from J, with 17 bases between. CDR1 and CDR2 (germline): SQVTM, ANQGSEA. This CDR3 comprises 15 residues. DNA of the CDR3: TGCAGCGTTGGCGCGGGGCAGGGTTTGACCGGGGAGCTGTTTTTT. It yields the protein CSVGAGQGLTGELFF.

Written as DNA, the CDR3 is TGTGCCCCCAAGCCCGGACAGGGGGCGAAACAACAGCATTTT. Translated: CAPKPGQGAKQQHF. The rearrangement links TRBV9 to TRBJ1-5; 11 bases are shared with TRBD1. Germline V gene data show CDR1 as SGDLS and CDR2 as YYNGEE. The CDR3 loop spans 14 amino acids. V lost 10 bases and J lost 13; bases outside the gene matches: 16.

This clonotype was seen ten or more times. This chain links TRBV5-6 with TRBJ2-7; D is unclear. Trimming stripped 4 bases from V and 4 bases from J, with 15 bases between. CDR3 length equals 14 residues. CDR1 SGHDT and CDR2 YYEEEE come from the germline V gene. The CDR3 here is CASSLRSLRYEQYF. The CDR3 region has the DNA TGTGCCAGCAGCCTGAGGAGCCTTCGGTACGAGCAGTACTTC.

The rearrangement links TRBV6-2 or TRBV6-3 to TRBJ2-5, with D maybe TRBD1 (6 bases). Looked up from germline, CDR1 is MNHEY and CDR2 is SVGEGT. The CDR3 consists of 14 residues. Trimming removed 4 bases at V and 1 base at J, with 10 bases between. CDR3 DNA sequence: TGTGCCAGCAGTTTGGGACACTTCCAAGAGACCCAGTACTTC. Translation gives CASSLGHFQETQYF.

This clonotype was seen at least ten times. CDR3 bases: TGTGCCAGCAGCGTACCGGGATCCGGCCCTGGAAACACCATATATTTT. Protein sequence: CASSVPGSGPGNTIYF. The rearrangement links TRBV7-9 to TRBJ1-3; D is uncertain. The CDR3 runs to 16 residues. Germline V gene sequence: CDR1 SEHNR, CDR2 FQNEAQ (reference sequence). V lost 5 bases, J lost 2 bases, and 16 bases lay in between.

The chain recombines TRBV30 with TRBJ2-3, with 9 nucleotides matching TRBD2. This CDR3 has 14 residues. Germline V gene data show CDR1 as GTSNPN and CDR2 as SVGIG (reference sequence). V dropped 7 bases and J dropped 6; count of bases not matched to a gene: 11. The CDR3 region is CASKAAGGPDTQYF. The CDR3 coding sequence is TGTGCCTCTAAGGCGGCGGGAGGGCCTGATACGCAGTATTTT.

This clonotype occurred many times. The chain employs TRBV2 and TRBJ2-5; 7 bases match TRBD1. The CDR3 is 15 residues long. V trimming: 2 bases; J trimming: 2 bases; junction bases outside the gene matches: 5. Germline CDR1 SNHLY, CDR2 FYNNEI. The chain's CDR3 is CASSEWKTGQETQYF. The CDR3 DNA reads TGTGCCAGCAGTGAATGGAAGACAGGGCAAGAGACCCAGTACTTC.

This clonotype was detected a few times. The chain employs TRBV2 and TRBJ2-3, with 13 bases aligning to TRBD2. Germline V lookup: CDR1 SNHLY, CDR2 FYNNEI. V gave up 8 bases and J gave up 1 base; unmatched junction bases: 3. CDR3 size: 15 residues. The CDR3 DNA is TGTGCCAGCCATGGGACTAGCGGGGGCACAGATACGCAGTATTTT. Translation: CASHGTSGGTDTQYF.

In the case of this clonotype: Possible read error: a much larger clone is one base away. This chain links TRBV30 with TRBJ2-7; unclear D gene. Trimming left V 3 bases short and J 2 bases short, with 8 bases between. Germline CDR1 reads GTSNPN; CDR2 reads SVGIG (reference sequence). This CDR3 has 12 residues. In nucleotides, the CDR3 is TGTGCCTGGAGATCACAGCCCTACGAGCAGTACTTC. This sequence encodes CAWRSQPYEQYF.

Comment on this clonotype: The germline gene is not matched at one end of the junction; a read error may be the cause. The CDR3 nucleotides read TGTGCCAGCAGCTTTACCGGGGAGCTGGTTTTT. It translates to CASSFTGELVF. This sequence joins TRBV7-2 and TRBJ2-2, with a tentative D call TRBD2 (5 bases). Germline V gives CDR1 SGHTA, CDR2 FQGNSA. CDR3 length equals 11 residues.

The rearrangement links TRBV14 to TRBJ2-1; either TRBD1 or TRBD2 may supply D (5 bases each). The germline V gene encodes CDR1 SGHDN and CDR2 FVKESK. Trimming took 0 bases from V and 4 from J, leaving 19 bases between them. CDR3 size: 18 residues. CDR3 coding DNA: TGTGCCAGCAGCCAAGAACGAGGTCGGGACGGAAGGTACAATGAGCAGTTCTTC. This sequence encodes CASSQERGRDGRYNEQFF.

This clonotype was seen many times. The chain has TRBV7-2 and TRBJ2-3; 8 positions agree with TRBD2. After removal of 4 bases from V and 0 bases from J, the junction contained 3 bases not matched to a gene. The CDR3 is 15 residues long. Germline V CDR1 and CDR2: SGHTA, FQGNSA. The CDR3 DNA is TGTGCCAGCAGCTCACTAGCGGTGAGCACAGATACGCAGTATTTT. This sequence encodes CASSSLAVSTDTQYF. The full variable domain, with the rest looked up from reference TRBV7-2 and TRBJ2-3, is GAGVSQSPSNKVTEKGKDVELRCDPISGHTALYWYRQSLGQGLEFLIYFQGNSAPDKSGLPSDRFSAERTGGSVSTLTIQRTQQEDSAVYLCASSSLAVSTDTQYFGPGTRLTVL.

This clonotype has ten or more counts. The chain has TRBV6-2 or TRBV6-3 and TRBJ1-5; 8 bases match TRBD1. Germline V CDR1 and CDR2: MNHEY, SVGEGT. The V gene end was trimmed by 2 bases and the J gene end by 4 bases; junction bases not matched to a gene: 13. The CDR3 has 18 residues. CDR3 DNA sequence: TGTGCCAGCAGTTACCCAGATCAGGGGGCTCTCCGGAATCAGCCCCAGCATTTT. Protein product: CASSYPDQGALRNQPQHF.

J is TRBJ2-4 and V is TRBV12-3 or TRBV12-4; 7 bases agree with TRBD1. The CDR3 has 16 residues. V lost 6 bases to trimming and J lost 5 bases; unmatched junction nucleotides: 13. Written as DNA, the CDR3 is TGTGCCAGCAGCCTCCCTTTAGGGCAGGGGGAAAACATTCAGTACTTC. Its translation: CASSLPLGQGENIQYF.

This chain uses TRBV20-1 with TRBJ1-5; D gene unclear. Per germline, CDR1 DFQATT and CDR2 SNEGSKA (reference sequence). The CDR3 runs 14 residues. V was shortened by 0 bases and J by 4 bases, with 10 bases between the two germline ends. CDR3 loop: CSARDPQSNQPQHF. The CDR3 bases are TGCAGTGCTAGAGATCCCCAGAGTAATCAGCCCCAGCATTTT.

Ten or more counts support this clonotype. The rearrangement joins TRBV29-1 to TRBJ2-3, with D tentatively TRBD2 (5 bases). From germline, CDR1 is SQVTM and CDR2 ANQGSEA. Trimming removed 0 bases at V and 8 bases at J, with 15 bases between. There are 14 residues in the CDR3. In nucleotides, the CDR3 is TGCAGCGTTGAAGATCGGGGTAGCCAAGGTACGCAGTATTTT. Amino acids: CSVEDRGSQGTQYF.